Sequencing of this T cell receptor beta chain was carried out in a study of blood T cell repertoires in COVID-19. Study as a whole: Some COVID-19 samples were acute and others convalescent; all came from the United States, Italy and Spain.

Libraries were prepared by immunoSEQ multiplex PCR; TCRdb keeps only in-frame clonotypes and omits some of them. Seen here are 250,000 to 400,000 clones, around 90% observed once, and the top ten hold about 5%. The V gene's germline CDR1 is MNHEY and CDR2 SMNVEV (reference sequence). The CDR3 totals 17 residues. With V trimmed by 5 bases and J by 4 bases, 13 bases remained unmatched. The chain recombines TRBV27 with TRBJ2-7; 11 positions match TRBD1. This TCR was sampled from a man between 60 and 75 years old who had recovered from COVID-19. The specimen sequenced was PBMCs or T cells enriched from blood (not recorded which). The CDR3 bases are TGTGCCAGCAGTCAACTGGGGTCGGACAGGGGGCAATACGAGCAGTACTTC. It specifies CASSQLGSDRGQYEQYF.